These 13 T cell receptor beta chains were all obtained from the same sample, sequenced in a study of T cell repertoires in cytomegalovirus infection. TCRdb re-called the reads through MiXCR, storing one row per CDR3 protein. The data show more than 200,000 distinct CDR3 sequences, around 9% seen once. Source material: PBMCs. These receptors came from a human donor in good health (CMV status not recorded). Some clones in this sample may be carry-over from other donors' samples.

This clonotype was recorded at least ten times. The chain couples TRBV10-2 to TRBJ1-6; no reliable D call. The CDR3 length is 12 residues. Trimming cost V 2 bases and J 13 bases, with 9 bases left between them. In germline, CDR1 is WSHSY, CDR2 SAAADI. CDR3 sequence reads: CASSEPQNPLHF. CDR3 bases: TGCGCCAGCAGTGAGCCGCAAAACCCCCTCCACTTT.

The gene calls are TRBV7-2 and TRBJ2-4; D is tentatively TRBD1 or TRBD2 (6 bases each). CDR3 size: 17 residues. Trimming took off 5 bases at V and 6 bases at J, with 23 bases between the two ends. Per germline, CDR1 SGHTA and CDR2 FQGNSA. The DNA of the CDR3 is TGTGCCAGCAGCCCCCCTGCGTGGGGGCGGGGTGGAAACATTCAGTACTTC. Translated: CASSPPAWGRGGNIQYF.

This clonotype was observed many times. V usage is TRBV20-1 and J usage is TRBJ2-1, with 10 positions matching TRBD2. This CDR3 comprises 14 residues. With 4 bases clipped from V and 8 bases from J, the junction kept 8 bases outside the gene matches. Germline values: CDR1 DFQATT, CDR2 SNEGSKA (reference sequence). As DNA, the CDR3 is TGCAGTGCTAAAGAAGCGGGAGGGCTCGATGAGCAGTTCTTC. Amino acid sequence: CSAKEAGGLDEQFF.

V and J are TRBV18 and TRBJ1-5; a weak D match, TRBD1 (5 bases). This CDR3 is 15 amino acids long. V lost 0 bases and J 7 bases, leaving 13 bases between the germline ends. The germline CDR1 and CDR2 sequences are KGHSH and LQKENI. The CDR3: CASSPPGGKKQPQHF. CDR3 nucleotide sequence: TGTGCCAGCTCACCACCGGGGGGGAAAAAACAGCCCCAGCATTTT.

CDR3 sequence (DNA): TGTGCCAGCAGTCTCCACGGGACTAGCGGGGGCAGGGCCCAGTACTTC. This translates into CASSLHGTSGGRAQYF. The V gene is TRBV28, the J gene TRBJ2-5, with 14 bases that match TRBD2. After removal of 5 bases from V and 9 bases from J, the junction contained 11 bases not matched to a gene. Germline V gene sequence: CDR1 MDHEN, CDR2 SYDVKM. The CDR3 is made up of 16 amino acids.

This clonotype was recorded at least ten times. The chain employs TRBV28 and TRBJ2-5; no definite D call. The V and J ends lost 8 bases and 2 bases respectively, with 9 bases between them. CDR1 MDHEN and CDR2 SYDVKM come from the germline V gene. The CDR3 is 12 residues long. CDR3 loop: CASFRSQETQYF. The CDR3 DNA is TGTGCCAGCTTCAGGAGTCAAGAGACCCAGTACTTC.

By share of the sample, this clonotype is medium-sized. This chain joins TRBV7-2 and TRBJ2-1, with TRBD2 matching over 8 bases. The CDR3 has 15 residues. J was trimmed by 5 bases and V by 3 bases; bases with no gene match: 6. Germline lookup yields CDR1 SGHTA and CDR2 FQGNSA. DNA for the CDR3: TGTGCCAGCAGCTTTAGCGGGGCCAGGAACAATGAGCAGTTCTTC. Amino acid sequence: CASSFSGARNNEQFF.

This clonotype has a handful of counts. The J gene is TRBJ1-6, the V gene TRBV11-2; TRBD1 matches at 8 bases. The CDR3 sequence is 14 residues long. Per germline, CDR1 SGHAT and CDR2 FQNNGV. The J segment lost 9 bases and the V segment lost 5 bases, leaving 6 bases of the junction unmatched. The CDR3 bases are TGTGCCAGCAGCCAGACTACAGGGGGTTCACCCCTCCACTTT. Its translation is CASSQTTGGSPLHF.

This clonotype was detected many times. The CDR3 loop is CASSPTGTSSNQPQHF. The CDR3 region has the DNA TGTGCCAGCAGCCCGACAGGGACTTCTAGCAATCAGCCCCAGCATTTT. The chain uses TRBV7-2 and TRBJ1-5; 7 nucleotides match TRBD1. Germline V gene lookup returns CDR1 SGHTA and CDR2 FQGNSA. V lost 5 bases, J lost 0 bases, and 7 bases stayed unmatched. The CDR3 extends over 16 amino acids.

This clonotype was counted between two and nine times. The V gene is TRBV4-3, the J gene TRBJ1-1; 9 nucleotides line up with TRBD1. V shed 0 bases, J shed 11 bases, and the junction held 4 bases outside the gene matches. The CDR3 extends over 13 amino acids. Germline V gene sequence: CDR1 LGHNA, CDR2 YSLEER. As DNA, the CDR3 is TGCGCCAGCAGCCAAGATCGTGGGACAGGGGCTTTCTTT. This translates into CASSQDRGTGAFF.

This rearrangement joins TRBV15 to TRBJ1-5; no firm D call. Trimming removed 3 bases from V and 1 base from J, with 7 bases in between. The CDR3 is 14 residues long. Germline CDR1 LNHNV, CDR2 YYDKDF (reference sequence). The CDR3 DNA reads TGTGCCACCAGCAGGCTCGGGAGCAATCAGCCCCAGCATTTT. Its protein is CATSRLGSNQPQHF. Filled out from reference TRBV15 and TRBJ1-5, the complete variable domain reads DAMVIQNPRYQVTQFGKPVTLSCSQTLNHNVMYWYQQKSSQAPKLLFHYYDKDFNNEADTPDNFQSRRPNTSFCFLDIRSPGLGDTAMYLCATSRLGSNQPQHFGDGTRLSIL.

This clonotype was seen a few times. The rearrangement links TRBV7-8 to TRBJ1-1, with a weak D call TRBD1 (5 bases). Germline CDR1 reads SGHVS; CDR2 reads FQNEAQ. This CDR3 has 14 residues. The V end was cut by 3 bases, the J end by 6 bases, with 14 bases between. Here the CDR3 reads CASSFRASGPEAFF. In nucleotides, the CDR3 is TGTGCCAGCAGCTTCCGGGCCTCGGGGCCTGAAGCTTTCTTT.

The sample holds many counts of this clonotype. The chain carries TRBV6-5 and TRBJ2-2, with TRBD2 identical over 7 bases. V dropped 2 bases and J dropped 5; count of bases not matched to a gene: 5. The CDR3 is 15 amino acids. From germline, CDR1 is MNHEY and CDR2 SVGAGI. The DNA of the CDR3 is TGTGCCAGCAGTTACGCGGTCGGGGGGACCGGGGAGCTGTTTTTT. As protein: CASSYAVGGTGELFF.